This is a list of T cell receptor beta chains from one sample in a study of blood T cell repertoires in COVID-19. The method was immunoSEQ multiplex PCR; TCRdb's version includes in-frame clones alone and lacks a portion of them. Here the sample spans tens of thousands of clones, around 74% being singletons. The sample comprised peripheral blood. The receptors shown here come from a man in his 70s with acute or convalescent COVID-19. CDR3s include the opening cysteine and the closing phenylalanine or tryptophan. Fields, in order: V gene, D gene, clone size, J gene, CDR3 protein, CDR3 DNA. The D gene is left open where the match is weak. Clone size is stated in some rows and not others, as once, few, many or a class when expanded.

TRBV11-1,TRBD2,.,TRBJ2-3,CASSFLAGASTDTQYF,TGTGCCAGCAGCTTCCTAGCGGGAGCTAGCACAGATACGCAGTATTTT
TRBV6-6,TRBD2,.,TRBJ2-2,CASPRGGSTGELFF,TGTGCCAGTCCTAGGGGAGGGTCCACCGGGGAGCTGTTTTTT
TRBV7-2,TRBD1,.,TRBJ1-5,CASSFGQDNQPQHF,TGTGCCAGCAGCTTCGGACAGGACAATCAGCCCCAGCATTTT
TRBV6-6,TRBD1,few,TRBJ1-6,CASRSRGQGTSPLHF,TGTGCCAGCAGGTCGAGGGGACAGGGGACTTCACCCCTCCACTTT
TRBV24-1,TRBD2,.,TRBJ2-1,CATSDFSGRARNEQFF,TGTGCCACCAGTGATTTCAGCGGGAGGGCCCGCAATGAGCAGTTCTTC
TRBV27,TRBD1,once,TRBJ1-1,CASNLRGQGEAFF,TGTGCCAGCAACTTGAGGGGGCAAGGTGAAGCTTTCTTT
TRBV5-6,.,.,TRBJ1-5,CASSSGPDQPQHF,TGTGCCAGCAGTTCAGGTCCGGATCAGCCCCAGCATTTT
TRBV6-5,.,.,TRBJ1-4,CASSRGYGPNEKLFF,TGTGCCAGCAGCCGAGGGTACGGTCCGAATGAAAAACTGTTTTTT
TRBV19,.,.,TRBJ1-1,CASSIFQNTEAFF,TGTGCCAGTAGTATTTTTCAGAACACTGAAGCTTTCTTT
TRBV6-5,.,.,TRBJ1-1,CASSTGSAYEAFF,TGTGCCAGCAGTACCGGGAGCGCTTATGAAGCTTTCTTT
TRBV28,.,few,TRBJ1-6,CASIPTGYGSPLHF,TGTGCCAGCATCCCTACAGGGTATGGTTCACCCCTCCACTTT
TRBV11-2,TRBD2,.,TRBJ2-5,CASSRTSGGGETQYF,TGTGCCAGCAGCCGGACTAGCGGAGGAGGGGAGACCCAGTACTTC
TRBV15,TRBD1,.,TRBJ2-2,CATSSPGQGASGELFF,TGTGCCACCAGCAGCCCTGGACAGGGGGCCTCCGGGGAGCTGTTTTTT
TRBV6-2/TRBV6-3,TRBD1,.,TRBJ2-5,CASSHQQGAVQETQYF,TGTGCCAGCAGTCACCAACAGGGGGCAGTTCAAGAGACCCAGTACTTC
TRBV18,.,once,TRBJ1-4,CASSPVAEKLFF,TGTGCCAGCTCACCAGTCGCGGAAAAACTGTTTTTT
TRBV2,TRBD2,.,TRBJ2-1,CASSSGTSSFYEQFF,TGTGCCAGCAGTTCCGGGACTAGTTCTTTTTATGAGCAGTTCTTC